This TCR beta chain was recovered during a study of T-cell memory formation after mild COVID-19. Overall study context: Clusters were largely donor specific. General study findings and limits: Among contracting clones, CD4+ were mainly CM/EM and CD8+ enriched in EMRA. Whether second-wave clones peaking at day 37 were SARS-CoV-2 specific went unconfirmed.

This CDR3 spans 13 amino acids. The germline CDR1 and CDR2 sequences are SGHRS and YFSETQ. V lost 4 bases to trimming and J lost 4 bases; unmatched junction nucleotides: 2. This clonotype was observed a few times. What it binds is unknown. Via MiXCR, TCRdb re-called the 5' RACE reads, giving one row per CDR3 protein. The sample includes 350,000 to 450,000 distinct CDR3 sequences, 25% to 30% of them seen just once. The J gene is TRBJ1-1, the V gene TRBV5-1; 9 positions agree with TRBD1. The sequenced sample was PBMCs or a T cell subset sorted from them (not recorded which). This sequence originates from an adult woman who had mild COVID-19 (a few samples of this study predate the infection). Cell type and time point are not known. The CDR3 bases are TGCGCCAGCAGCGGACAGGGGAGCACTGAAGCTTTCTTT. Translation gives CASSGQGSTEAFF.